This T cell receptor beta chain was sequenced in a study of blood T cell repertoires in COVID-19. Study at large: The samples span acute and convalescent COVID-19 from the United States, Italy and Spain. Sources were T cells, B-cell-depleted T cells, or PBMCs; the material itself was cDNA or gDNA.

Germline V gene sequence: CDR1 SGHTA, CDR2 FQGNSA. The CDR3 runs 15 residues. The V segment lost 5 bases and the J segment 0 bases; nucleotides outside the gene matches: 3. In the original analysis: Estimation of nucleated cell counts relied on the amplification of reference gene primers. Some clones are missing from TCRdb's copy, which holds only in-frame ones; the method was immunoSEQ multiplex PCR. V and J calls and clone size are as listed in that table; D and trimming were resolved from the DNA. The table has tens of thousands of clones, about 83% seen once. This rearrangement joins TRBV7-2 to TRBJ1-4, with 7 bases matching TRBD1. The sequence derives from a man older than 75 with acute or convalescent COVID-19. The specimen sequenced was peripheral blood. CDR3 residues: CASSLQGATNEKLFF. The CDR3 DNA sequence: TGTGCCAGCAGCCTTCAGGGGGCAACTAATGAAAAACTGTTTTTT.